The 24 T cell receptor beta chains given below trace back to one sample, sequenced in a study of T cell changes during pregnancy in multiple sclerosis. TCRdb's table, derived via immunoSEQ multiplex PCR, lists solely in-frame clones and lacks some. The sample yields almost 35,000 clones, approximately 90% seen once. The material sequenced was CD8+ T cells from peripheral blood mononuclear cells, taken in the first trimester of pregnancy. These receptors all stem from a female donor with multiple sclerosis, enrolled in a pregnancy study.

V usage is TRBV11-2 and J usage is TRBJ2-7; TRBD2 might be the D (5 bases). Germline CDR1 reads SGHAT; CDR2 reads FQNNGV. The CDR3 spans 15 residues. V shed 6 bases and J shed 3 bases, with 18 bases lying between them. Written as DNA, the CDR3 is TGTGCCAGCAGTTTCCGGACCAGTGGACTCTACGAGCAGTACTTC. Its protein is CASSFRTSGLYEQYF.

This clone was seen more than once but under ten times. The CDR3: CASSDNTGNIQYF. The DNA for the CDR3 is TGTGCCAGCAGTGACAATACTGGTAACATTCAGTACTTC. The chain employs TRBV6-1 and TRBJ2-4; D remains unclear. The V gene's germline CDR1 is MNHNS and CDR2 SASEGT. V lost 3 bases, J lost 7 bases, and 10 bases lay in between. The CDR3 is 13 residues long.

The chain has TRBV6-6 and TRBJ1-5; D is ambiguous. CDR1 is MNHNY, CDR2 SVGAGI, per germline (reference sequence). The CDR3 consists of 15 residues. Trimming removed 0 bases at V and 5 bases at J, with 11 bases between. Here the CDR3 DNA reads TGTGCCAGCAGTTACTCGTCACGCGGTGATCAGCCCCAGCATTTT. Protein sequence: CASSYSSRGDQPQHF.

In its sample, this clone was seen once. CDR3 protein: CASSSGGDYNEQFF. Here the CDR3 DNA reads TGTGCCAGCAGCTCTGGGGGGGATTACAATGAGCAGTTCTTC. The rearrangement uses TRBV7-9 and TRBJ2-1; 7 bases are shared with TRBD2. Trimming removed 4 bases from V and 4 bases from J; junction bases left unmatched: 4. CDR1 and CDR2 (germline): SEHNR, FQNEAQ (reference sequence). There are 14 residues in the CDR3.

The chain uses TRBV5-6 and TRBJ2-7; 9 bases match TRBD2. The CDR3 spans 14 residues. Germline-derived CDR1 and CDR2 are SGHDT and YYEEEE. The ends lost 3 bases at V and 3 bases at J; junction bases unmatched: 4. CDR3 sequence reads: CASSSGTSYYEQYF. As DNA, the CDR3 is TGTGCCAGCAGCTCCGGGACTAGCTACTACGAGCAGTACTTC.

The chain has TRBV7-6 and TRBJ2-1; 11 bases agree with TRBD2. CDR3 length: 15 amino acids. Per germline, CDR1 SGHVS and CDR2 FNYEAQ. V was pared by 5 bases and J by 12 bases, with 12 bases of the junction left unmatched. Written as DNA, the CDR3 is TGTGCCAGCAGCCCAGGACTAGCGGGCTCCGACGGGCAGTTCTTC. Translation: CASSPGLAGSDGQFF.

The rearrangement uses TRBV6-4 and TRBJ2-1; the match to TRBD1 covers 8 bases. The CDR3 runs 13 residues. CDR1 is MRHNA, CDR2 SNTAGT, per germline. Trimming cost V 9 bases and J 6 bases; bases outside gene matches: 7. CDR3 sequence reads: CASSPTGGNEQFF. DNA for the CDR3: TGTGCCAGTTCCCCCACAGGGGGCAATGAGCAGTTCTTC.

This chain uses TRBV28 with TRBJ1-4, with D perhaps TRBD1 (5 bases). Germline CDR1 MDHEN, CDR2 SYDVKM. The CDR3 sequence is 15 residues long. V was pared by 1 base and J by 4 bases, with 10 bases between. The CDR3 sequence: CASSLLGQLNEKLFF. The CDR3 DNA reads as TGTGCCAGCAGTTTATTGGGGCAGCTTAATGAAAAACTGTTTTTT. The variable domain in full, completed from reference TRBV28 and TRBJ1-4, reads DVKVTQSSRYLVKRTGEKVFLECVQDMDHENMFWYRQDPGLGLRLIYFSYDVKMKEKGDIPEGYSVSREKKERFSLILESASTNQTSMYLCASSLLGQLNEKLFFGSGTQLSVL.

DNA for the CDR3: TGTGCCAGCAGACCCTCGGGGACAGGGTCCCTCGAGCAGTACTTC. Its protein is CASRPSGTGSLEQYF. J is TRBJ2-7 and V is TRBV28, with TRBD1 matching 9 bases. From germline, CDR1 is MDHEN and CDR2 SYDVKM. The CDR3 extends over 15 amino acids. Germline trimming cut 6 bases from V and 6 bases from J; bases unmatched to any gene: 12.

For the CDR3, the DNA is TGTGCCAGCAGCCAAGACCCCGGAGGGACGAACTATGGCTACACCTTC. As protein: CASSQDPGGTNYGYTF. The chain couples TRBV14 to TRBJ1-2, with a possible D match to TRBD1 (5 bases). Germline CDR1 SGHDN, CDR2 FVKESK. The CDR3 is 16 amino acids. Deletions cut 0 bases from V and 2 bases from J, with 13 bases between.

The chain employs TRBV5-4 and TRBJ2-4; TRBD1 might be the D (5 bases). From germline, CDR1 is SGHNT and CDR2 YYREEE (reference sequence). The V end lost 4 bases, the J end lost 1 base, and 18 bases lay between the germline ends. The CDR3 contains 17 residues. CDR3 nucleotide sequence: TGTGCCAGCAGCCCAGGGCAGCACCCCGGGGCCAAAAACATTCAGTACTTC. Encoded protein: CASSPGQHPGAKNIQYF.

J is TRBJ2-7 and V is TRBV7-9; 10 positions match TRBD2. Unmatched junction bases numbered 4, after V lost 6 bases and J lost 2 bases. Germline CDR1 and CDR2: SEHNR and FQNEAQ (reference sequence). The CDR3 length is 14 residues. The CDR3 loop reads CASSLLAGPYEQYF. CDR3 sequence (DNA): TGTGCCAGCAGTCTACTAGCGGGACCCTACGAGCAGTACTTC. The full variable domain, its missing parts supplied by reference TRBV7-9 and TRBJ2-7, is DTGVSQNPRHKITKRGQNVTFRCDPISEHNRLYWYRQTLGQGPEFLTYFQNEAQLEKSRLLSDRFSAERPKGSFSTLEIQRTEQGDSAMYLCASSLLAGPYEQYFGPGTRLTVT.

The chain joins TRBV19 to TRBJ2-5; maybe TRBD2 (7 bases). This CDR3 comprises 14 residues. Germline CDR1 is LNHDA and CDR2 is SQIVND (reference sequence). The ends were cut back, 0 bases at V and 4 bases at J, with 9 bases in the middle. The CDR3 loop is CASSIDGGAETQYF. The CDR3 DNA is TGTGCCAGTAGTATAGATGGGGGGGCAGAGACCCAGTACTTC.

In DNA, the CDR3 is TGTGCCAGTAGTACTCACATCTCCTACAATGAGCAGTTCTTC. Translation: CASSTHISYNEQFF. The chain employs TRBV19 and TRBJ2-1, with D uncertain. V lost 4 bases, J lost 0 bases, and 7 bases lay in between. Germline lookup yields CDR1 LNHDA and CDR2 SQIVND (reference sequence). The CDR3 is 14 residues long.

The chain carries TRBV5-4 and TRBJ2-2, with a weak D call TRBD1 (6 bases). Deletions cut 9 bases from V and 2 bases from J, with 14 bases between. The CDR3 length is 14 residues. CDR1 and CDR2 from the germline V gene are SGHNT and YYREEE (reference sequence). CDR3 nucleotide sequence: TGTGCCATCACGTCGACAGGAAACACCGGGGAGCTGTTTTTT. It specifies CAITSTGNTGELFF.

V and J are TRBV2 and TRBJ1-1; TRBD1 matches 8 bases. V lost 6 bases to trimming and J lost 0 bases; unmatched junction nucleotides: 3. CDR1 SNHLY and CDR2 FYNNEI come from the germline V gene. This CDR3 is built from 14 residues. The DNA for the CDR3 is TGTGCCAGCAGCGACAGGGGTATGAACACTGAAGCTTTCTTT. Protein: CASSDRGMNTEAFF.

The gene calls are TRBV7-2 and TRBJ1-1, with a possible D match to TRBD1 (5 bases). V was trimmed by 2 bases and J by 1 base, leaving 8 bases between them. CDR3 length: 14 amino acids. Germline values: CDR1 SGHTA, CDR2 FQGNSA. CDR3 residues: CASSLTDTNTEAFF. The CDR3 DNA reads TGTGCCAGCAGCTTAACGGACACGAACACTGAAGCTTTCTTT.

The chain is built from TRBV5-1 and TRBJ2-7; 8 bases match TRBD2. Germline CDR1 SGHRS, CDR2 YFSETQ. V lost 1 base to trimming and J lost 7 bases; unmatched junction nucleotides: 10. This CDR3 region has 15 residues. CDR3 bases: TGCGCCAGCAGCTTGTCCCCGGGAGGGCGCGGAGAGCAGTACTTC. It codes for CASSLSPGGRGEQYF. The entire variable domain, with the rest obtained from reference TRBV5-1 and TRBJ2-7, is as follows: KAGVTQTPRYLIKTRGQQVTLSCSPISGHRSVSWYQQTPGQGLQFLFEYFSETQRNKGNFPGRFSGRQFSNSRSEMNVSTLELGDSALYLCASSLSPGGRGEQYFGPGTRLTVT.

The genes are TRBV7-9 and TRBJ2-1, with TRBD2 matching 10 bases. Germline assignment: CDR1 SEHNR and CDR2 FQNEAQ (reference sequence). The CDR3 runs 17 residues. V shed 2 bases, J shed 8 bases, and the junction held 12 bases outside the gene matches. CDR3 residues: CASSLKGSGRASHEQFF. The CDR3 region has the DNA TGTGCCAGCAGCTTAAAGGGGAGCGGGAGGGCCTCTCATGAGCAGTTCTTC.

The chain uses TRBV12-5 and TRBJ2-5, with a possible D match to TRBD1 (6 bases). The length of the CDR3 is 12 residues. Germline values: CDR1 LGHNT, CDR2 FRNRAP. Trimming took off 3 bases at V and 4 bases at J, with 6 bases between the two ends. The CDR3 region has the DNA TGTGCTAGTGGTTTAGGGGGAGAGACCCAGTACTTC. Translating it yields CASGLGGETQYF.

V gene TRBV7-2 combines with J gene TRBJ2-6; D uncertain. The V and J ends lost 1 base and 4 bases respectively, with 20 bases between them. This CDR3 is 19 amino acids long. Germline loops: CDR1 SGHTA, CDR2 FQGNSA. In nucleotides, the CDR3 is TGTGCCAGCAGCTTAGGACACGGCAGGATAAGTTGGGGGGCCAACGTCCTGACTTTC. Translating it yields CASSLGHGRISWGANVLTF.

V and J are TRBV6-4 and TRBJ2-1; TRBD2 aligns across 12 bases. Germline V lookup: CDR1 MRHNA, CDR2 SNTAGT. The CDR3 runs to 15 residues. After removal of 10 bases from V and 7 bases from J, the junction contained 11 bases not matched to a gene. Here the CDR3 reads CATSEGLAGINEQFF. The CDR3 DNA follows: TGTGCCACTAGCGAGGGACTAGCGGGTATAAATGAGCAGTTCTTC.

The rearrangement uses TRBV18 and TRBJ2-1; 9 bases map to TRBD1. This CDR3 is built from 19 residues. V lost 3 bases and J lost 0; bases outside the gene matches: 12. Germline V gives CDR1 KGHSH, CDR2 LQKENI. Here the CDR3 reads CASSPTPGQGSSSYNEQFF. The CDR3 coding sequence is TGTGCCAGCTCACCCACCCCGGGACAGGGTTCCAGCTCCTACAATGAGCAGTTCTTC.

The V gene is TRBV5-1, the J gene TRBJ2-7; TRBD1 matches 10 bases. The trim removed 0 bases at V and 5 bases at J, leaving 20 bases unmatched. Germline CDR1 reads SGHRS; CDR2 reads YFSETQ. The CDR3 runs 20 residues. The CDR3 region is CASSLELVTGGIFRSHEQYF. The DNA for the CDR3 is TGCGCCAGCAGCTTGGAGCTGGTGACAGGGGGCATCTTTCGGTCCCACGAGCAGTACTTC.